This is a list of T cell receptor beta chains from one sample in a study of OX40 agonist ivuxolimab in advanced cancers. This table comes from immunoSEQ multiplex PCR, and its TCRdb copy is limited to in-frame clones, with some not included. The sample yields around 72,000 clones, 82% seen once. Source: CD4+ or CD8+ T cells sorted from blood, taken in a trial of the OX40 agonist ivuxolimab. The receptors stem from an adult with an advanced solid tumor such as melanoma, head and neck, liver or kidney cancer. Each CDR3 is given with its conserved first and last residue. A D gene is named only where the DNA matches it firmly. Some rows have no size entry. The others give once, few or many, or a class for an expanded clone.

>TRBJ1-3|TRBV4-2|NA|NA
TGTGCCAGCAGCCGCCCGGACCCATACTCTGGAAACACCATATATTTT
CASSRPDPYSGNTIYF
>TRBJ2-3|TRBV2|NA|NA
TGTGCCAGCAGTGAACAGTCCACAGATACGCAGTATTTT
CASSEQSTDTQYF
>TRBJ1-2|TRBV2|NA|NA
TGTGCCAGCAGTGAAGGGAGGAACTATGGCTACACCTTC
CASSEGRNYGYTF
>TRBJ1-3|TRBV5-1|NA|NA
TGCGCCAGCAGCTTGGGGGGCTTTGCTGGAAACACCATATATTTT
CASSLGGFAGNTIYF
>TRBJ2-7|TRBV11-3|NA|NA
TGTGCCAGCAGTTCGCTACGATACGAGCAGTACTTC
CASSSLRYEQYF
>TRBJ2-5|TRBV7-2|once|NA
TGTGCCAGCAGCTTGGGGACCAGAGAGACCCAGTACTTC
CASSLGTRETQYF
>TRBJ1-1|TRBV5-1|NA|NA
TGCGCCAGCAGGGGGACCGTGAACACTGAAGCTTTCTTT
CASRGTVNTEAFF
>TRBJ1-4|TRBV5-6|NA|NA
TGTGCCAGCAGCTCGATAACAAGGAGGACTAATGAAAAACTGTTTTTT
CASSSITRRTNEKLFF
>TRBJ1-2|TRBV28|NA|NA
TGTGCCAGCAGTTTATTAACAGGGACACACAAAAACTATGGCTACACCTTC
CASSLLTGTHKNYGYTF
>TRBJ2-1|TRBV7-3|NA|NA
TGTGCCAGCAGCTTAACGGGAAACAATGAGCAGTTCTTC
CASSLTGNNEQFF
>TRBJ1-6|TRBV5-1|NA|NA
TGCGCCAGTAGACAGAGGGATAATTCACCCCTCCACTTT
CASRQRDNSPLHF
>TRBJ2-2|TRBV7-8|NA|NA
TGTGCCAGCAGCTATCTTTGGGGCACCGGGGAGCTGTTTTTT
CASSYLWGTGELFF
>TRBJ2-5|TRBV28|once|TRBD1
TGTGCCAGCAGTTTGGACAGGGGGCTCCGGGGGGAGACCCAGTACTTC
CASSLDRGLRGETQYF
>TRBJ1-2|TRBV6-1|NA|NA
TGTGCCAGCAGTGAAGCGTTGGCGAGGGCCTATGGCTACACCTTC
CASSEALARAYGYTF
>TRBJ1-3|TRBV30|NA|NA
TGTGCCTGGAGATCCCCTCAGGGCCAGGGGAACACCATATATTTT
CAWRSPQGQGNTIYF
>TRBJ2-7|TRBV5-1|NA|TRBD2
TGCGCCAGCAGCCCGCTAGCGGGAGGCCCCTACGAGCAGTACTTC
CASSPLAGGPYEQYF
>TRBJ2-5|TRBV28|NA|NA
TGTGCCAGCAGTTTGGGGCGGGGTGGTGGCCAAGAGACCCAGTACTTC
CASSLGRGGGQETQYF
>TRBJ2-2|TRBV5-1|NA|NA
TGCGCCAGCAGCCTAGGGAGCGTCGGGGAGCTGTTTTTT
CASSLGSVGELFF
>TRBJ1-5|TRBV28|NA|TRBD1
TGTGCCAGCAGTTCGGGACAGGGGAGCAATCAGCCCCAGCATTTT
CASSSGQGSNQPQHF
>TRBJ2-4|TRBV6-1|NA|NA
TGTGCCAGCAGTGAGGTGGATACCGCTGCCAAAAACATTCAGTACTTC
CASSEVDTAAKNIQYF
>TRBJ2-1|TRBV7-3|NA|NA
TGTGCCAGCAGCACCGGCACTAGCCTCAATGAGCAGTTCTTC
CASSTGTSLNEQFF
>TRBJ1-5|TRBV10-3|NA|TRBD1
TGTGCCATCAGGGACAGGGGAAGCAATCAGCCCCAGCATTTT
CAIRDRGSNQPQHF
>TRBJ1-2|TRBV7-9|NA|NA
TGTGCCAGCAGCTTAGAGCCTTACGATGGCTACACCTTC
CASSLEPYDGYTF
>TRBJ2-3|TRBV18|NA|NA
TGTGCCAGCTCACCCACCAGCACAGATACGCAGTATTTT
CASSPTSTDTQYF
>TRBJ2-3|TRBV9|NA|TRBD2
TGTGCCAGCAGCGTGCGGGAGGGCACAGATACGCAGTATTTT
CASSVREGTDTQYF
>TRBJ1-1|TRBV28|NA|NA
TGTGCCAGCAGTTTATTTCAGGCAGGGGCGACTGAAGCTTTCTTT
CASSLFQAGATEAFF
>TRBJ2-5|TRBV5-6|NA|TRBD2
TGTGCCAGCAGCACCGGGACTATTGAGACCCAGTACTTC
CASSTGTIETQYF
>TRBJ1-6|TRBV18|NA|TRBD1
TGTGCCAGCTCACCATCCGGACAGGGAACGTATTCACCCCTCCACTTT
CASSPSGQGTYSPLHF
>TRBJ1-2|TRBV27|NA|NA
TGTGCCAGCAGTTCGAGGCGAGAGGGCTACACCTTC
CASSSRREGYTF
>TRBJ1-5|TRBV6-5|few|NA
TGTGCCAGCAGACAGGGAGCGGGTCAGCCCCAGCATTTT
CASRQGAGQPQHF
>TRBJ1-4|TRBV20-1|NA|NA
TGCAGTGCTAGCAGGGTTGAAAAACTGTTTTTT
CSASRVEKLFF
>TRBJ2-7|TRBV10-2|NA|NA
TGCGCCAGCGGGGGCCACCGCGAGGACGAGCAGTACTTC
CASGGHREDEQYF
>TRBJ2-1|TRBV5-6|few|TRBD1
TGTGCCAGCAGCTTGGGCGACAGGGTAGTGCAGTTCTTC
CASSLGDRVVQFF
>TRBJ2-5|TRBV19|once|NA
TGTGCCAGTAGTATTCGCGCGTCAGGGGTAGAGACCCAGTACTTC
CASSIRASGVETQYF
>TRBJ2-4|TRBV7-2|NA|NA
TGTGCCAGCAGCTTGGCCGGGGCGGGGAACATTCAGTACTTC
CASSLAGAGNIQYF
>TRBJ1-5|TRBV6-1|NA|NA
TGTGCCAGCAGTGAAGCGCCAACTAATCAGCCCCAGCATTTT
CASSEAPTNQPQHF
>TRBJ1-4|TRBV28|once|NA
TGTGCCAGCAGTCCCGAAGGGGTTAATGAAAAACTGTTTTTT
CASSPEGVNEKLFF
>TRBJ2-6|TRBV6-5|NA|NA
TGTGCCAGCAGCACGACAAGACCTGGGGCCAACGTCCTGACTTTC
CASSTTRPGANVLTF
>TRBJ1-1|TRBV7-6|NA|NA
TGTGCCAGCAGCTTAGCGGTCAGCACTGAAGCTTTCTTT
CASSLAVSTEAFF
>TRBJ1-5|TRBV19|NA|NA
TGTGCCAGTAGCCTCCGGACAGACAATCAGCCCCAGCATTTT
CASSLRTDNQPQHF
>TRBJ2-1|TRBV7-2|NA|TRBD2
TGTGCCAGCAGCTTAGGGGGGAGACTAGCGGGAAGTCCCGATGAGCAGTTCTTC
CASSLGGRLAGSPDEQFF
>TRBJ2-3|TRBV5-1|NA|NA
TGCGCCAGCAGCTTGGCCTTTAGTAGCACAGATACGCAGTATTTT
CASSLAFSSTDTQYF
>TRBJ2-5|TRBV18|NA|NA
TGTGCCAGCTCACCAGGCATCCAAGAGACCCAGTACTTC
CASSPGIQETQYF
>TRBJ1-2|TRBV10-3|NA|NA
TGTGCCATCAGTGGAGCTGTGGGTCCCTATGGCTACACCTTC
CAISGAVGPYGYTF
>TRBJ2-6|TRBV7-8|NA|NA
TGTGCCAGCAGCTTAGGACAGCGAAAATACTCTGGGGCCAACGTCCTGACTTTC
CASSLGQRKYSGANVLTF
>TRBJ1-1|TRBV5-8|few|NA
TGTGCCAGCAGCTTAAGGACTGAAGCTTTCTTT
CASSLRTEAFF
>TRBJ1-1|TRBV11-2|NA|TRBD1
TGTGCCAGCAGCTTAGATCTTATCGGGACAGGGGACCTGGCTTTCTTT
CASSLDLIGTGDLAFF
>TRBJ2-6|TRBV2|NA|NA
TGTGCCAGCAGTGACTGGGGCTCTGGGGCCAACGTCCTGACTTTC
CASSDWGSGANVLTF
>TRBJ2-3|TRBV5-1|NA|NA
TGCGCCAGCAGCTGGACATTCGGAGCGGCAACAGATACGCAGTATTTT
CASSWTFGAATDTQYF
>TRBJ2-7|TRBV28|NA|NA
TGTGCCAGCAGGTGGGGGAACTACGAGCAGTACTTC
CASRWGNYEQYF
>TRBJ1-4|TRBV14|few|TRBD1
TGTGCCAGCAGTCGGGGCTTCGGGACAGGGGAAAAACTGTTTTTT
CASSRGFGTGEKLFF
>TRBJ2-1|TRBV15|NA|TRBD1
TGTGCCACCAGCACCCGCACAGGGGGCAATGAGCAGTTCTTC
CATSTRTGGNEQFF
>TRBJ2-3|TRBV5-6|NA|NA
TGTGCCAGCAGCTCTTGGGTTTCGAGGGGGGCAGATACGCAGTATTTT
CASSSWVSRGADTQYF